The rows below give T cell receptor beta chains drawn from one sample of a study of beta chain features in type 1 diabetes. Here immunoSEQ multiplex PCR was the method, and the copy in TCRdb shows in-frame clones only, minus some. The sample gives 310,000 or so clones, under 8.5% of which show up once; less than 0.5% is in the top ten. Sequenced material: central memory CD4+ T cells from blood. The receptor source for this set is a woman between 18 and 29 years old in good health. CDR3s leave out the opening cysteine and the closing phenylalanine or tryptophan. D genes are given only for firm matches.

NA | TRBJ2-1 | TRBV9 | ASSDDWNEQF
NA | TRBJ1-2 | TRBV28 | ASSPHLTKVNYGYT
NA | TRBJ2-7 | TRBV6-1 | ASSFTGRSYEQY
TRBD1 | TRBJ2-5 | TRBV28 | ASRFSGTGGLKTQY
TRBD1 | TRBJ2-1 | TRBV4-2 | ASSQPDRGIHNEQF
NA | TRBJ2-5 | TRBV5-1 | ASSLDRVSETQY
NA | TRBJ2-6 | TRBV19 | ASTVRSGANVLT
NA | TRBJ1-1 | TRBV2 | ASRTGLGNTEAF
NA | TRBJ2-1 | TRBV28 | ASRVISRDEQF
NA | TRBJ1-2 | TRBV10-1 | ASSGDRINGYT
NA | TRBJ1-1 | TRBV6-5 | ASSYSGVLNTEAF
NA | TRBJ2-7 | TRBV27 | ASSFTGRDYEQY
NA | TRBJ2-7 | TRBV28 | ASSLSSYEQY
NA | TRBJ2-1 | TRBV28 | ASSLITATLNEQF
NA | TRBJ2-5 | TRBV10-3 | AISAGRDETQY
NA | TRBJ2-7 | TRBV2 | ASSSTDYEQY
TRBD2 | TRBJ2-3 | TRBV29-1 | SVDSSGSVTQY
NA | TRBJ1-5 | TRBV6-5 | ASSEEPRGGPQH
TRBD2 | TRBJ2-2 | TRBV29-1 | SVRGVIGTGELF
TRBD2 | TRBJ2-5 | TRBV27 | ASSLAVAGPETQY
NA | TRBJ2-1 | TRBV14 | ASSRNRYREHFEQF
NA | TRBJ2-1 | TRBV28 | ASRRFRTGGEEQF
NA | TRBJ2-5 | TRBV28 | ASEGRGSEKTQY
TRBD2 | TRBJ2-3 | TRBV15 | ATSMGLAESTDTQY
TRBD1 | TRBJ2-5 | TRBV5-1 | ASSTGQPHEETQY
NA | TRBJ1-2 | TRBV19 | ASSISWSRDRGYT
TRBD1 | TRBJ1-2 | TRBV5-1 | ASSVTGTGSYGYT
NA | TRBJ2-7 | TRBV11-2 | ASSLVRGMTEQY
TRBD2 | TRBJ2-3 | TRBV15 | ATSRERNSGSTDTQY